This T cell receptor (beta chain) was sequenced during a study of graft-versus-host responses after intestinal transplantation. Method: immunoSEQ multiplex PCR; TCRdb's copy keeps in-frame clones and lacks some. The sample has fewer than 90,000 clones; about 95% are singletons. As concerns this clone: Its antigen is currently unknown.

Trimming took 1 base from V and 2 from J; bases not matched to a gene: 5. The CDR3 runs to 18 residues. Germline CDR1 and CDR2: LNHDA and SQIVND (reference sequence). This sequence originates from a human donor who was the organ donor for an intestinal transplant. V gene TRBV19 combines with J gene TRBJ2-4; TRBD2 matches 13 bases. Sequenced here: unstimulated CD4+ T cells sorted from spleen or lymph node cells, sampled before transplant. The DNA for the CDR3 is TGTGCCAGTAGTATAGGACTAGCGGGGGGTCCCTCCAAAAACATTCAGTACTTC. Residues: CASSIGLAGGPSKNIQYF.